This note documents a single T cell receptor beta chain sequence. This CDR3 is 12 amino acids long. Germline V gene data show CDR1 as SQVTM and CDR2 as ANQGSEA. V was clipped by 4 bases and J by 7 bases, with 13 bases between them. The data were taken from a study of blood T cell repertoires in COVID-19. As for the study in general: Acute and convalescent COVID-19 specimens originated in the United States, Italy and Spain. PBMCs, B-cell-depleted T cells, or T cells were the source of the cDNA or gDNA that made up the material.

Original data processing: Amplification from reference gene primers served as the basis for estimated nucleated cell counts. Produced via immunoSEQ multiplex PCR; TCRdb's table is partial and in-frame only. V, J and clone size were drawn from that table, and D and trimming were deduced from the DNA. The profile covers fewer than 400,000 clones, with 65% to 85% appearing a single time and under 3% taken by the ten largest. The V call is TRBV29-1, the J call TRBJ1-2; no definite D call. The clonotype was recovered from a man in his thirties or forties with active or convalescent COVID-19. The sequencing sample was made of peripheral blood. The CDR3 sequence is CSVVLGSGGYTF. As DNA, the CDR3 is TGCAGCGTTGTCCTGGGCAGCGGTGGCTACACCTTC.